This TCR beta chain was profiled in a study of T cells in Graves' hyperthyroidism and ophthalmopathy. In the case of this clonotype: A read error is possible here, since a much larger clone lies one base away.

Authors of the study amplified TCR beta CDR3 regions from RNA transcripts. HTBI primers were the set used in a first-round RT-PCR of the TCR CDR3. Each CDR3 protein is one row after TCRdb ran MiXCR on the multiplex PCR reads. Of more than 95,000 distinct CDR3 sequences detected, about 50% appear once; the ten largest clones hold roughly 24%. V was clipped by 10 bases and J by 0 bases, with 13 bases between them. Germline V gives CDR1 ENHRY, CDR2 SYGVKD. The CDR3 is 14 residues long. Clinical symptoms, serum thyroxine, TRAb, thyroid ultrasound and orbital computed tomography informed diagnoses. This receptor was taken from a man in his forties with Graves' hyperthyroidism. What was sequenced was blood. This chain links TRBV10-3 with TRBJ1-3; no clear D. The CDR3 here is CASRSEASGNTIYF. CDR3 nucleotide sequence: TGTGCCAGCAGGAGCGAGGCCTCTGGAAACACCATATATTTT.